This entry lists 5 T cell receptor beta chains sequenced from one sample in a study of T-cell memory formation after mild COVID-19. From the 5' RACE reads, TCRdb called clonotypes with MiXCR, one entry per CDR3 protein. This sample has a few hundred thousand distinct CDR3 sequences; around 20% occur once, and the top ten carry approximately 12%. The sequencing input was PBMCs or a T cell subset sorted from them (not recorded which). Source of these receptors: an adult woman who had mild COVID-19 (a few samples of this study predate the infection). Cell type and time point are not known.

This clonotype occurred a few times. The gene calls are TRBV4-1 and TRBJ1-4, with TRBD1 identical over 7 bases. J lost 8 bases, V lost 0 bases, and 9 bases had no gene match. The CDR3 sequence is 16 residues long. Germline lookup yields CDR1 MGHRA and CDR2 YSYEKL. The CDR3 here is CASSQDKGGAWEKLFF. The CDR3 DNA reads TGCGCCAGCAGCCAAGATAAAGGGGGCGCGTGGGAAAAACTGTTTTTT.

This clonotype came up many times. This chain links TRBV13 with TRBJ2-5; 12 bases map to TRBD1. This CDR3 spans 16 amino acids. With 6 bases clipped from V and 1 base from J, the junction kept 6 bases outside the gene matches. In germline, CDR1 is PRHDT, CDR2 FYEKMQ (reference sequence). This CDR3 reads CASSYPGQGAQETQYF. As DNA, the CDR3 is TGTGCCAGCAGTTATCCGGGACAGGGGGCCCAAGAGACCCAGTACTTC.

This clonotype has just a few counts. The gene calls are TRBV6-2 or TRBV6-3 and TRBJ1-2, with D maybe TRBD1 (6 bases). Germline loops: CDR1 MNHEY, CDR2 SVGEGT. CDR3 size: 14 residues. The ends were cut back, 4 bases at V and 5 bases at J, with 14 bases in the middle. In DNA, the CDR3 is TGTGCCAGCAGTTCCAACAGGGTCGGGTATGGCTACACCTTC. It is translated as CASSSNRVGYGYTF.

This clonotype was recorded a few times. V usage is TRBV5-5 and J usage is TRBJ2-1, with 14 positions matching TRBD2. CDR1 SGHKS and CDR2 YYEKEE come from the germline V gene (reference sequence). V dropped 3 bases and J dropped 9; count of bases not matched to a gene: 11. This CDR3 contains 17 residues. CDR3 sequence reads: CASSSPRTSGRLSEQFF. CDR3 DNA sequence: TGTGCCAGCAGCTCCCCCCGGACTAGCGGGAGGTTAAGTGAGCAGTTCTTC.

The chain recombines TRBV20-1 with TRBJ1-4; the match to TRBD1 covers 9 bases. Germline CDR1 DFQATT, CDR2 SNEGSKA (reference sequence). V shed 3 bases, J shed 4 bases, and the junction held 0 bases outside the gene matches. This CDR3 is built from 13 residues. The CDR3 spells CSARGQGNEKLFF. The CDR3 DNA sequence: TGCAGTGCTAGGGGACAGGGTAATGAAAAACTGTTTTTT.